This T cell receptor (beta chain) originates from a study of control samples from healthy donors and cancer patients. The V and J ends lost 3 bases and 5 bases respectively, with 11 bases between them. This CDR3 comprises 15 residues. Germline V gene sequence: CDR1 LNHDA, CDR2 SQIVND (reference sequence). Produced via immunoSEQ multiplex PCR; TCRdb's table is partial and in-frame only. Among about 61,000 clones listed, 85% to 90% were seen once. This chain joins TRBV19 and TRBJ1-6, with D hard to call. This TCR derives from a man between 60 and 75 years old with colorectal cancer. Input material: PBMCs. Here the CDR3 DNA reads TGTGCCAGTAGTATGCGGCCAGCCAATAATTCACCCCTCCACTTT. Amino acid sequence: CASSMRPANNSPLHF. The complete variable domain, with remaining parts taken from reference TRBV19 and TRBJ1-6, reads DGGITQSPKYLFRKEGQNVTLSCEQNLNHDAMYWYRQDPGQGLRLIYYSQIVNDFQKGDIAEGYSVSREKKESFPLTVTSAQKNPTAFYLCASSMRPANNSPLHFGNGTRLTVT.